These 32 T cell receptor beta chains came from one sample sequenced in a study of shared clonotypes between healthy human individuals. Naive CD8 cells lacked CD45RO and underwent positive selection for CCR7, leaving out terminally differentiated effector memory CD45RA+ cells. Clones were read by immunoSEQ multiplex PCR, and TCRdb kept only the in-frame ones, dropping some. The sample holds about 2 million clones; just under 95% are singletons and the top ten take approximately 1%. The sample comprised naive CD8+ T cells sorted from blood. Receptors were obtained from a man in his late teens or twenties in good health.

The chain recombines TRBV6-6 with TRBJ1-2, with D unresolved. Germline CDR1 reads MNHNY; CDR2 reads SVGAGI (reference sequence). CDR3 length: 16 amino acids. Trimming shortened V by 0 bases and J by 1 base, and 12 bases separated the two germline ends. The CDR3: CASSYSLADLNYGYTF. For the CDR3, the DNA is TGTGCCAGCAGTTACTCGTTGGCAGACCTTAACTATGGCTACACCTTC.

The chain carries TRBV4-1 and TRBJ2-7; TRBD1 matches 7 bases. J was trimmed by 3 bases and V by 1 base; bases with no gene match: 9. The germline gives CDR1 MGHRA, CDR2 YSYEKL. The CDR3 runs to 16 residues. The CDR3 sequence: CASSQVGTALHYEQYF. CDR3 DNA: TGCGCCAGCAGCCAAGTCGGGACAGCATTACACTACGAGCAGTACTTC.

With regard to this clone: Distinct nucleotide sequences in the sample also encode this CDR3. The rearrangement links TRBV7-9 to TRBJ2-7; 9 bases are a match to TRBD1. Germline trimming cut 0 bases from V and 4 bases from J; bases unmatched to any gene: 4. Germline CDR1 reads SEHNR; CDR2 reads FQNEAQ (reference sequence). This CDR3 is 15 amino acids long. The CDR3 sequence: CASSLAQGQGYEQYF. As DNA, the CDR3 is TGTGCCAGCAGCTTAGCGCAGGGACAGGGTTACGAGCAGTACTTC.

A remark on this clone: The identical CDR3 is also encoded by other nucleotide sequences in the sample. The V and J genes are TRBV10-3 and TRBJ2-2; D is unclear. V lost 0 bases to trimming and J lost 6 bases, with 5 bases between them. Germline CDR1 reads ENHRY; CDR2 reads SYGVKD. This CDR3 is built from 13 residues. CDR3: CAISESIAGELFF. In nucleotides, the CDR3 is TGTGCCATCAGTGAGTCTATCGCCGGGGAGCTGTTTTTT.

Concerning this clone: Additional DNA sequences in this sample encode the identical CDR3. V gene TRBV9 combines with J gene TRBJ2-7; 8 nucleotides match TRBD2. V shed 0 bases and J 0 bases; nucleotides not matched to a gene: 2. CDR3 length: 15 amino acids. CDR1 is SGDLS, CDR2 YYNGEE, per germline. CDR3 loop: CASSVAGGDSYEQYF. As DNA, the CDR3 is TGTGCCAGCAGCGTAGCGGGGGGGGACTCCTACGAGCAGTACTTC. The full variable domain, with the rest looked up from reference TRBV9 and TRBJ2-7, is DSGVTQTPKHLITATGQRVTLRCSPRSGDLSVYWYQQSLDQGLQFLIQYYNGEERAKGNILERFSAQQFPDLHSELNLSSLELGDSALYFCASSVAGGDSYEQYFGPGTRLTVT.

The V call is TRBV30, the J call TRBJ2-7; 9 bases match TRBD1. The CDR3 spans 14 residues. Germline V gives CDR1 GTSNPN, CDR2 SVGIG (reference sequence). V gave up 5 bases and J gave up 4 bases; unmatched junction bases: 9. Written as DNA, the CDR3 is TGTGCCTGGGGGCCGGGGACAGGGTCATACGAGCAGTACTTC. Translated, it gives CAWGPGTGSYEQYF.

The chain is built from TRBV11-2 and TRBJ2-5; 8 positions agree with TRBD2. V shed 0 bases and J 4 bases; nucleotides not matched to a gene: 10. Germline CDR1 reads SGHAT; CDR2 reads FQNNGV. The length of the CDR3 is 17 residues. CDR3 in amino acids: CASSLDPRREGLETQYF. The CDR3 DNA is TGTGCCAGCAGCTTAGATCCGCGACGGGAGGGCCTAGAGACCCAGTACTTC.

V usage is TRBV10-2 and J usage is TRBJ2-7; weak D call: TRBD2 (5 bases). CDR1 and CDR2 from the germline V gene are WSHSY and SAAADI. V lost 2 bases to trimming and J lost 7 bases, with 6 bases between them. This CDR3 region has 11 residues. The DNA of the CDR3 is TGCGCCAGCAGTGAGAGAGGGGAGCAGTACTTC. It translates to CASSERGEQYF.

The J gene is TRBJ2-1, the V gene TRBV15; perhaps TRBD2 as D (5 bases). Looked up from germline, CDR1 is LNHNV and CDR2 is YYDKDF (reference sequence). The CDR3 sequence is 12 residues long. The ends were cut back, 10 bases at V and 6 bases at J, with 13 bases in the middle. Written as DNA, the CDR3 is TGTGCCAGCGGGCCCAGACTCAATGAGCAGTTCTTC. It translates to CASGPRLNEQFF.

V gene TRBV7-2 combines with J gene TRBJ2-7; tentatively, D is TRBD2 (6 bases). Per the germline V gene, CDR1 is SGHTA and CDR2 is FQGNSA. V was pared by 1 base and J by 0 bases, with 16 bases between. This CDR3 has 17 residues. The chain's CDR3 is CASSLEFYRESSYEQYF. As DNA, the CDR3 is TGTGCCAGCAGCTTAGAATTTTATCGGGAGAGCTCCTACGAGCAGTACTTC.

The rearrangement links TRBV5-6 to TRBJ2-5; D unresolved. This CDR3 region has 13 residues. Germline values: CDR1 SGHDT, CDR2 YYEEEE. Trimming pared 1 base from V and 2 bases from J, leaving 6 bases between. The chain's CDR3 is CASSLLSQETQYF. Written as DNA, the CDR3 is TGTGCCAGCAGCTTGTTGTCTCAAGAGACCCAGTACTTC.

The V call is TRBV6-5, the J call TRBJ1-1; no clear D gene. This CDR3 contains 14 residues. Trimming removed 0 bases from V and 1 base from J, with 6 bases in between. CDR1 and CDR2 (germline): MNHEY, SVGAGI. The CDR3 protein is CASSYSRENTEAFF. DNA for the CDR3: TGTGCCAGCAGTTACTCGCGGGAGAACACTGAAGCTTTCTTT.

The V call is TRBV5-8, the J call TRBJ2-5; D remains ambiguous. This CDR3 contains 15 residues. Trimming stripped 0 bases from V and 4 bases from J, with 13 bases between. Germline CDR1 SGHTS, CDR2 YDEGEE. This CDR3 reads CASSLVPVNRETQYF. For the CDR3, the DNA is TGTGCCAGCAGCTTGGTACCAGTTAATCGAGAGACCCAGTACTTC.

The chain recombines TRBV9 with TRBJ2-1, with 10 bases that match TRBD2. V lost 8 bases and J lost 4; bases outside the gene matches: 12. Germline V gene data show CDR1 as SGDLS and CDR2 as YYNGEE. The CDR3 totals 16 residues. CDR3 region: CARDNSGRYTYNEQFF. CDR3 DNA: TGTGCCAGGGATAATAGCGGGAGGTATACTTACAATGAGCAGTTCTTC.

The V gene is TRBV27, the J gene TRBJ2-7; TRBD2 is a possible D gene (5 bases). Germline V gene data show CDR1 as MNHEY and CDR2 as SMNVEV (reference sequence). V lost 4 bases to trimming and J lost 3 bases, with 16 bases between them. CDR3 length: 15 residues. The chain's CDR3 is CASSSNSVSHYEQYF. Here the CDR3 DNA reads TGTGCCAGCAGTTCGAATAGCGTAAGTCACTACGAGCAGTACTTC.

This clone was observed once. This chain connects TRBV13 to TRBJ1-1; D perhaps matches TRBD1 (5 bases). Germline V gene sequence: CDR1 PRHDT, CDR2 FYEKMQ (reference sequence). The CDR3 has 16 amino acids. The ends were cut back, 4 bases at V and 1 base at J, with 16 bases in the middle. The CDR3 DNA reads as TGTGCCAGCAGCTCCTCCGGGGGTCCCGCGAACACTGAAGCTTTCTTT. This sequence encodes CASSSSGGPANTEAFF.

This sequence joins TRBV30 and TRBJ2-7; TRBD2 aligns across 7 bases. The germline V gene has CDR1 GTSNPN and CDR2 SVGIG (reference sequence). The CDR3 is 16 residues long. Trimming removed 3 bases from V and 0 bases from J; junction bases left unmatched: 11. This chain's CDR3 is CAWSGIGLESSYEQYF. Written as DNA, the CDR3 is TGTGCCTGGAGCGGGATAGGACTAGAGAGCTCCTACGAGCAGTACTTC.

As concerns this clone: Other DNA sequences in this sample translate to the same CDR3. The J gene is TRBJ2-7, the V gene TRBV4-1, with D perhaps matching TRBD1 (6 bases). The CDR3 length is 15 residues. The ends were cut back, 1 base at V and 3 bases at J, with 13 bases in the middle. Germline loops: CDR1 MGHRA, CDR2 YSYEKL. CDR3 protein: CASSQVGQGYYEQYF. CDR3 nucleotide sequence: TGCGCCAGCAGCCAAGTAGGTCAGGGGTACTACGAGCAGTACTTC.

The chain combines TRBV5-4 with TRBJ1-6; possibly TRBD1 for D (6 bases). The V gene's germline CDR1 is SGHNT and CDR2 YYREEE (reference sequence). Trimming pared 4 bases from V and 8 bases from J, leaving 19 bases between. The CDR3 covers 16 residues. The CDR3 loop is CASSGGGGFGHSPLHF. For the CDR3, the DNA is TGTGCCAGCAGCGGCGGTGGGGGCTTCGGGCATTCACCCCTCCACTTT.

This clone was found once. V gene TRBV5-6 combines with J gene TRBJ2-5; maybe TRBD1 (6 bases). CDR1 is SGHDT and CDR2 is YYEEEE in the germline V gene. Trimming shortened V by 4 bases and J by 1 base, and 17 bases separated the two germline ends. This CDR3 spans 16 amino acids. The CDR3 region is CASSLQGMQPQETQYF. The CDR3 region has the DNA TGTGCCAGCAGCCTACAGGGCATGCAGCCCCAAGAGACCCAGTACTTC.

V and J are TRBV13 and TRBJ2-7; 9 nucleotides line up with TRBD1. Germline V gene data show CDR1 as PRHDT and CDR2 as FYEKMQ (reference sequence). The CDR3 length is 16 residues. V shed 4 bases, J shed 6 bases, and the junction held 13 bases outside the gene matches. CDR3 bases: TGTGCCAGCAGCTCTAACGCGGACAGGGGTTTAGGCGAGCAGTACTTC. Protein: CASSSNADRGLGEQYF.

The V gene is TRBV10-2, the J gene TRBJ2-1, with a weak D call TRBD2 (6 bases). This CDR3 comprises 14 residues. V was clipped by 8 bases and J by 0 bases, with 11 bases between them. Germline CDR1 and CDR2: WSHSY and SAAADI. CDR3 coding DNA: TGCGCCAGCCTGGACTACGACTCCTACAATGAGCAGTTCTTC. Translation: CASLDYDSYNEQFF.

The table lists this clone with a count of one. The rearrangement links TRBV5-6 to TRBJ2-1; TRBD2 matches at 9 bases. Germline CDR1 is SGHDT and CDR2 is YYEEEE. This CDR3 has 18 amino acids. The ends lost 4 bases at V and 1 base at J; junction bases unmatched: 12. The CDR3 spells CASSPLGAGGRSYNEQFF. The CDR3 DNA reads as TGTGCCAGCAGCCCTCTGGGGGCGGGGGGGCGGTCCTACAATGAGCAGTTCTTC.

The chain recombines TRBV9 with TRBJ2-2; 10 bases are a match to TRBD1. Trimming took 2 bases from V and 7 from J; bases not matched to a gene: 14. Per the germline V gene, CDR1 is SGDLS and CDR2 is YYNGEE. CDR3 length: 18 residues. The CDR3 region is CASSVSLQDRGSSGELFF. The DNA for the CDR3 is TGTGCCAGCAGCGTTAGTCTGCAGGACAGGGGGTCGAGCGGGGAGCTGTTTTTT.

The rearrangement joins TRBV30 to TRBJ2-7, with D hard to call. Looked up from germline, CDR1 is GTSNPN and CDR2 is SVGIG (reference sequence). The CDR3 runs to 13 residues. V was clipped by 0 bases and J by 2 bases, with 8 bases between them. DNA for the CDR3: TGTGCCTGGAGTGTACGGCCGACCTACGAGCAGTACTTC. Translation gives CAWSVRPTYEQYF.

This clone was picked up one time. The chain is built from TRBV5-4 and TRBJ2-7; possibly TRBD1 for D (5 bases). CDR1 SGHNT and CDR2 YYREEE come from the germline V gene (reference sequence). The length of the CDR3 is 14 residues. V was cut by 4 bases and J by 0 bases, with 11 bases left in between. CDR3 residues: CASSPTALSYEQYF. In nucleotides, the CDR3 is TGTGCCAGCAGCCCGACAGCCCTCTCCTACGAGCAGTACTTC.

The V gene is TRBV11-2, the J gene TRBJ2-7; 12 bases are a match to TRBD2. The V gene end was trimmed by 2 bases and the J gene end by 5 bases; junction bases not matched to a gene: 7. CDR1 is SGHAT, CDR2 FQNNGV, per germline. The length of the CDR3 is 16 residues. CDR3: CASSLPRLAGDDEQYF. CDR3 in DNA: TGTGCCAGCAGCTTACCCCGACTAGCGGGAGATGACGAGCAGTACTTC.

J is TRBJ2-7 and V is TRBV7-9, with 7 nucleotides matching TRBD1. CDR3 length: 16 amino acids. Trimming at V came to 6 bases and at J to 2 bases, leaving 13 bases not matched to a gene. Germline loops: CDR1 SEHNR, CDR2 FQNEAQ (reference sequence). The DNA of the CDR3 is TGTGCCAGCAGAGAATCCGGGACAGATGTAACCTACGAGCAGTACTTC. Translating it yields CASRESGTDVTYEQYF.

In this sample, this clone turned up once. The chain links TRBV7-9 to TRBJ2-5; TRBD1 matches 11 bases. Losses at the gene ends were 4 bases for V and 1 base for J; bases not matched to a gene: 8. The V gene's germline CDR1 is SEHNR and CDR2 FQNEAQ (reference sequence). The CDR3 has 17 amino acids. The CDR3 region has the DNA TGTGCCAGCAGCTCACCGTGGGGGACAGGGGGCCAAGAGACCCAGTACTTC. Translating gives CASSSPWGTGGQETQYF.

The count of this clone is one. This chain links TRBV6-1 with TRBJ2-6; no clear D. V was shortened by 1 base and J by 0 bases, with 16 bases between the two germline ends. CDR1 and CDR2 (germline): MNHNS, SASEGT. CDR3 length: 19 residues. As DNA, the CDR3 is TGTGCCAGCAGTGAAGTGGGCCCTCATCTTCTCTCTGGGGCCAACGTCCTGACTTTC. This codes for CASSEVGPHLLSGANVLTF.

The CDR3 DNA reads TGTGCCAGCGGAACTGGACAGCAAGATCCGAACACTGAAGCTTTCTTT. It is translated as CASGTGQQDPNTEAFF. The rearrangement joins TRBV5-6 to TRBJ1-1; D might be TRBD1 (6 bases). The CDR3 is 16 residues long. Germline V gene lookup returns CDR1 SGHDT and CDR2 YYEEEE. V lost 7 bases and J lost 1, with 20 bases in between.

The CDR3 nucleotides read TGTGCCAGTACCGAGGTTTACGGGGAGCTGTTTTTT. Protein product: CASTEVYGELFF. This chain links TRBV19 with TRBJ2-2; no clear D. This CDR3 comprises 12 residues. The V end lost 7 bases, the J end lost 7 bases, and 10 bases lay between the germline ends. Germline CDR1 is LNHDA and CDR2 is SQIVND (reference sequence).